Listed below are T cell receptor beta chains from one sample, sequenced in a study of identical twins. TCRdb analysed the 5' RACE reads with MiXCR anew, one entry per CDR3 protein. The sample has around 510,000 distinct CDR3 sequences; more than 13% are singletons. In addition, the sample was reused for a study of yellow fever vaccine responses in identical twins.

Material for sequencing was CD4+ T cells sorted from blood. These receptors all come from a young woman in good health. Both conserved end residues are part of each CDR3. D genes are given only for firm matches. Expanded clones get a size class; other rows say once, few or many, or leave the size out.

size: -; J: TRBJ1-6; D: TRBD1; V: TRBV5-1; DNA: TGCGCCAGCAGCTCGGACAGGGACAATTCACCCCTCCACTTT; CDR3: CASSSDRDNSPLHF
size: many; J: TRBJ1-1; D: -; V: TRBV7-3; DNA: TGTGCCAGCAGCCTAATCGAACAGAACACTGAAGCTTTCTTT; CDR3: CASSLIEQNTEAFF
size: -; J: TRBJ2-7; D: TRBD2; V: TRBV29-1; DNA: TGCAGCGTTAAGGGGACTAGCGGGGCGTACGAGCAGTACTTC; CDR3: CSVKGTSGAYEQYF
size: -; J: TRBJ2-3; D: -; V: TRBV29-1; DNA: TGCAGCGTTGTTTGGGCTACAGATACGCAGTATTTT; CDR3: CSVVWATDTQYF
size: many; J: TRBJ1-4; D: -; V: TRBV20-1; DNA: TGCAGTGCTAGAACAGATAGTGAAAAACTGTTTTTT; CDR3: CSARTDSEKLFF
size: -; J: TRBJ2-7; D: TRBD2; V: TRBV7-2; DNA: TGTGCCAGCAGCTTGATATCACTAGCGGGCGGGGCCTACGAGCAGTACTTC; CDR3: CASSLISLAGGAYEQYF
size: -; J: TRBJ1-5; D: -; V: TRBV6-5; DNA: TGTGCCAGCAGTTACAAGCGGTCAGGGCAGGGGCAGCCCCAGCATTTT; CDR3: CASSYKRSGQGQPQHF
size: few; J: TRBJ2-3; D: -; V: TRBV20-1; DNA: TGCAGTGCTCCTCCCGAAGGACCAGGGGCCGATACGCAGTATTTT; CDR3: CSAPPEGPGADTQYF
size: many; J: TRBJ1-5; D: -; V: TRBV12-3/TRBV12-4; DNA: TGTGCCAGCAGTTTGAGGGGAATCGATCAGCCCCAGCATTTT; CDR3: CASSLRGIDQPQHF
size: -; J: TRBJ2-2; D: -; V: TRBV11-2; DNA: TGTGCCAGCAGGGTTTGGGAGCGGGCCGGGGAGCTGTTTTTT; CDR3: CASRVWERAGELFF
size: few; J: TRBJ2-2; D: TRBD1; V: TRBV9; DNA: TGTGCCAGCAGCGTACTCGGACAGGGTCGAGGGGAGCTGTTTTTT; CDR3: CASSVLGQGRGELFF
size: -; J: TRBJ2-7; D: TRBD2; V: TRBV3-1; DNA: TGTGCCAGCAGCCGACAGACTAGCGGGATATCCTACGAGCAGTACTTC; CDR3: CASSRQTSGISYEQYF
size: few; J: TRBJ2-1; D: -; V: TRBV3-1; DNA: TGTGCCAGCAGCCGCACTGGGGGGAGTAATGAGCAGTTCTTC; CDR3: CASSRTGGSNEQFF
size: many; J: TRBJ2-1; D: TRBD2; V: TRBV20-1; DNA: TGCAGTGCTAGGTCTAGCGGGAGGTCCAATGAGCAGTTCTTC; CDR3: CSARSSGRSNEQFF
size: -; J: TRBJ2-7; D: -; V: TRBV2; DNA: TGTGCCAGCAGTGGAGAAACAGAGAAGGGTTCCTACGAGCAGTACTTC; CDR3: CASSGETEKGSYEQYF
size: few; J: TRBJ2-1; D: -; V: TRBV7-8; DNA: TGTGCCAGCAGCTGGCGATCGGAGCAGTTCTTC; CDR3: CASSWRSEQFF
size: few; J: TRBJ2-2; D: -; V: TRBV7-6; DNA: TGTGCCAGCAGCTTAAAGGGCACCGGGGAGCTGATTTTT; CDR3: CASSLKGTGELIF
size: -; J: TRBJ2-5; D: -; V: TRBV5-6; DNA: TGTGCCAGCGCCCGACCCCTTCGACAAGAGACCCAGTACTTC; CDR3: CASARPLRQETQYF
size: -; J: TRBJ2-7; D: -; V: TRBV7-2; DNA: TGTGCCAGCAGCTTAGCCCCAGGCCCAACCTACGAGCAGTACTTC; CDR3: CASSLAPGPTYEQYF
size: few; J: TRBJ2-5; D: TRBD2; V: TRBV7-2; DNA: TGTGCCAGCAGCTTAGTAGGATCGGGGGGAGACGAAGAGACCCAGTACTTC; CDR3: CASSLVGSGGDEETQYF
size: -; J: TRBJ2-1; D: TRBD1; V: TRBV5-1; DNA: TGCGCCAGCAATAGGGACAGGGCAGACAATGAGCAGTTCTTC; CDR3: CASNRDRADNEQFF
size: many; J: TRBJ2-7; D: TRBD1; V: TRBV5-1; DNA: TGCGCCAGCAGCCCCGTCCCGGGACAGGATTCCGAGCAGTACTTC; CDR3: CASSPVPGQDSEQYF
size: few; J: TRBJ2-3; D: TRBD1; V: TRBV10-3; DNA: TGTGCCATCAGCCAACAGGGGACAGATACGCAGTATTTT; CDR3: CAISQQGTDTQYF
size: few; J: TRBJ2-5; D: -; V: TRBV12-3/TRBV12-4; DNA: TGTGCCAGCAGTTTTAAGCTAGGGTACCAAGAGACCCAGTACTTC; CDR3: CASSFKLGYQETQYF
size: -; J: TRBJ2-1; D: -; V: TRBV20-1; DNA: TGCTGTGCTAGTCTCTTACCCCCCGGGACGATATACAATGAGCAGTTCTTC; CDR3: CCASLLPPGTIYNEQFF
size: -; J: TRBJ1-1; D: TRBD1; V: TRBV2; DNA: TGTGCCAGCAGTGGCAGGGGGCGGACTGAAGCTTTCTTT; CDR3: CASSGRGRTEAFF
size: few; J: TRBJ2-4; D: TRBD1; V: TRBV24-1; DNA: TGTGCCACCAGTGATTTGGACAGGGAGGCCAAAAACATTCAGTACTTC; CDR3: CATSDLDREAKNIQYF
size: few; J: TRBJ2-1; D: TRBD2; V: TRBV11-1; DNA: TGTGCCAGCAGCGAGGGACTAGCGGGAGGGAGCTCCTACAATGAGCAGTTCTTC; CDR3: CASSEGLAGGSSYNEQFF
size: -; J: TRBJ2-1; D: -; V: TRBV6-2/TRBV6-3; DNA: TGTGCCAGCAGACGCGAGCCGGCGGGTTACAATGAGCAGTTCTTC; CDR3: CASRREPAGYNEQFF
size: many; J: TRBJ2-7; D: -; V: TRBV7-9; DNA: TGTGCCAGCAGCTTCGGGCGGGACCGCGAGCAGTACTTC; CDR3: CASSFGRDREQYF
size: -; J: TRBJ1-2; D: -; V: TRBV19; DNA: TGTGCCAGCACGAACCCCGGGACGGGAATTAACTATGGCTACACCTTC; CDR3: CASTNPGTGINYGYTF
size: -; J: TRBJ2-7; D: TRBD2; V: TRBV19; DNA: TGTGCCAGTAGTGTGAGCGGGGAAAGCTCCTACGAGCAGTACTTC; CDR3: CASSVSGESSYEQYF
size: few; J: TRBJ2-1; D: -; V: TRBV15; DNA: TGTGCCACCAGCAGAGATGCGCAGGGATACAATGAGCAGTTCTTC; CDR3: CATSRDAQGYNEQFF
size: -; J: TRBJ2-3; D: -; V: TRBV4-2; DNA: TGTGCCAGCAGCCAAGTCTCAGGGGGGGCTAGCACAGATACGCAGTATTTT; CDR3: CASSQVSGGASTDTQYF
size: few; J: TRBJ2-1; D: TRBD1; V: TRBV24-1; DNA: TGTGCCGTAGGAGACAGGGGGGCACTATACAATGAGCAGTTCTTC; CDR3: CAVGDRGALYNEQFF
size: few; J: TRBJ1-2; D: -; V: TRBV6-1; DNA: TGTGCCAGCAGTGAAGTGGAGGGGGGGTATGGCTACACCTTC; CDR3: CASSEVEGGYGYTF
size: few; J: TRBJ2-7; D: -; V: TRBV20-1; DNA: TGCAGTGCTCGCGGGTCCCCTCAGCAGTACTTC; CDR3: CSARGSPQQYF
size: few; J: TRBJ1-1; D: -; V: TRBV19; DNA: TGTGCCAGCTACAGGGTCCCTGAAGCTTTCTTT; CDR3: CASYRVPEAFF
size: -; J: TRBJ1-1; D: -; V: TRBV28; DNA: TGTGCCAGCAGTCATAGCACTGAAGCTTTCTTT; CDR3: CASSHSTEAFF
size: -; J: TRBJ1-6; D: -; V: TRBV5-1; DNA: TGCGCCAGCAGCTCGGGGTCACAGGGAGAGCGTTCACCCCTCCACTTT; CDR3: CASSSGSQGERSPLHF
size: -; J: TRBJ2-3; D: -; V: TRBV7-2; DNA: TGTGCCAGCAGCTTACTCGAGAGGTATTCATCGCAGTATTTT; CDR3: CASSLLERYSSQYF
size: -; J: TRBJ2-5; D: -; V: TRBV27; DNA: TGTGCCAGCAGCCCCACCGTGGGGGAGACCCAGTACTTC; CDR3: CASSPTVGETQYF
size: few; J: TRBJ2-3; D: -; V: TRBV2; DNA: TGTGCCAGCAGCTTAATGGGCCAAATCACAGATACGCAGTATTTT; CDR3: CASSLMGQITDTQYF
size: -; J: TRBJ1-3; D: -; V: TRBV3-1; DNA: TGTGCCAGCAGCCAAGAGGGTCTCATTGAAAACACCATATATTTT; CDR3: CASSQEGLIENTIYF